This T cell receptor (beta chain) stems from a study of cytotoxic CD8 clonotypes in ibrutinib-treated CLL. Study summary: Patient counts were around 12 relapsed/refractory, some 14 treatment-naive and about 17 IGHV unmutated. Notes on the study in general: T-cell clonality at baseline went above that of age-matched healthy donors and rose and fell with circulating CD8+ T-cell counts. Public clonotypes were seen rarely and were contracted or stable on treatment.

Trimming took 5 bases from V and 1 from J, leaving 8 bases between them. This CDR3 has 13 residues. Germline loops: CDR1 SGHVS, CDR2 FNYEAQ. Generated by immunoSEQ multiplex PCR, the TCRdb table keeps only in-frame clones and is missing some. The sample contains 300,000 to 400,000 clones, roughly 67% of which appear only once. Notes on this clone: What it binds is unknown.

PBMCs were cryopreserved, and roughly 2.2 micrograms of genomic DNA from them went into TCR beta libraries. V and J are TRBV7-6 and TRBJ1-1; D may be TRBD1 (5 bases). The origin of this receptor is a human donor with chronic lymphocytic leukemia. The source was PBMCs, collected after 36 months of ibrutinib treatment. DNA for the CDR3: TGTGCCAGCAGCAAACAGGAGAACACTGAAGCTTTCTTT. Protein sequence: CASSKQENTEAFF.